This entry features one T cell receptor (beta chain) sequence. What it binds is not known. This sample was included in a study of post-analysis software for immune sequencing data. About the study: Disease courses included relapsing-remitting, secondary progressive and progressive-relapsing multiple sclerosis. Findings of the study overall: Versus controls, multiple sclerosis patients showed significantly lower diversity (normalized Chao1). Strong same-batch co-clustering of samples appeared with F measure clustering.

cDNA libraries for TCR beta contained unique molecular identifiers. About 500,000 cDNA molecules came from about 1 to 10 million T cells. MiXCR was run by TCRdb on the PCR reads, yielding one entry per CDR3 protein. The sample includes some 890,000 distinct CDR3 sequences, under 70% of them seen just once. The TCR originated in a girl under 18 with multiple sclerosis. The sequenced material came from blood.

DNA for the CDR3: TGTGCCAGCATTCCCGCCAGGGGAAGGGGCCCCTACGAGCAGTACTTC. Encoded protein: CASIPARGRGPYEQYF. The genes are TRBV6-5 and TRBJ2-7; a possible D gene is TRBD1 (6 bases). CDR1 and CDR2 (germline): MNHEY, SVGAGI. The V end lost 7 bases, the J end lost 2 bases, and 21 bases lay between the germline ends. This CDR3 is 16 amino acids long.